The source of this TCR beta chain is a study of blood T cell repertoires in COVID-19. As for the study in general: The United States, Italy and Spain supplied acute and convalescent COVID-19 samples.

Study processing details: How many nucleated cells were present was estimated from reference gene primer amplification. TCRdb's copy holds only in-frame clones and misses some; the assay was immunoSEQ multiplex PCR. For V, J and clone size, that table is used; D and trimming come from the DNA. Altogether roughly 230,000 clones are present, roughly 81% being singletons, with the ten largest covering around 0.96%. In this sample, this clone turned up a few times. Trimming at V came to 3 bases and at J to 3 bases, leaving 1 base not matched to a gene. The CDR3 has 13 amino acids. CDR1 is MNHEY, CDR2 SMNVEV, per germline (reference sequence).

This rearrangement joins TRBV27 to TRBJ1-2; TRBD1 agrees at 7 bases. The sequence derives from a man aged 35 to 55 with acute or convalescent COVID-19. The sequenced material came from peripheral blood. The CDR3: CASSFQGDYGYTF. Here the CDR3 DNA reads TGTGCCAGCAGTTTTCAGGGGGACTATGGCTACACCTTC.